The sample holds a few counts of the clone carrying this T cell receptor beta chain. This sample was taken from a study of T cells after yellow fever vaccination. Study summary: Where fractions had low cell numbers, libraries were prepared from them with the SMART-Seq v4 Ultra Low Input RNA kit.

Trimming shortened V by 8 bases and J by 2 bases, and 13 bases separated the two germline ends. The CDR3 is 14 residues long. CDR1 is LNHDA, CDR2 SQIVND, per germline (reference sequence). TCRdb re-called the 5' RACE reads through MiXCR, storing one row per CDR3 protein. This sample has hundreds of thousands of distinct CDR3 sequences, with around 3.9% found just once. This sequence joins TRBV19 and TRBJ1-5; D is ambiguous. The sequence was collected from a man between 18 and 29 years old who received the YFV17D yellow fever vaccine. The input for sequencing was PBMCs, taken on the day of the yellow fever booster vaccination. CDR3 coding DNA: TGTGCCAGTCTTCCAGCCCCCGGCAATCAGCCCCAGCATTTT. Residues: CASLPAPGNQPQHF.